The sequence of this T cell receptor (beta chain) was determined in a study of cytomegalovirus exposure and HLA in healthy donors. Notes on the study in general: Researchers reported that a few CMV-associated chains were confirmed in vitro as CMV antigen-specific.

A word on this clone: Its target is not known.

Trimming took 0 bases from V and 3 from J, leaving 9 bases between them. The V gene's germline CDR1 is SGHNT and CDR2 YYREEE (reference sequence). The CDR3 consists of 14 residues. Produced via immunoSEQ multiplex PCR; TCRdb's table is partial and in-frame only. The profile shows 200,000 to 250,000 clones, approximately 87% of them singletons. The sequenced sample consisted of PBMCs. The gene calls are TRBV5-4 and TRBJ1-1; maybe TRBD1 (6 bases). This TCR came from a woman younger than 30 in good health and CMV-seronegative. CDR3 DNA: TGTGCCAGCAGCTTGGACAGGGCTCACACTGAAGCTTTCTTT. Its protein product is CASSLDRAHTEAFF.